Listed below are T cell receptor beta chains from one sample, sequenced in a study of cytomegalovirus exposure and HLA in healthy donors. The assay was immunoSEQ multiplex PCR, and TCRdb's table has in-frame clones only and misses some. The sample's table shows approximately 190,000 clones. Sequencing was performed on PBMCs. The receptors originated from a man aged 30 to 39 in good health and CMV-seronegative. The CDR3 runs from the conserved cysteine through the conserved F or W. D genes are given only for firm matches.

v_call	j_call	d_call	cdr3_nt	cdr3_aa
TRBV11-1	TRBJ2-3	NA	TGTGCCAGCAGTATATTGGAGGTTCCCACAGATACGCAGTATTTT	CASSILEVPTDTQYF
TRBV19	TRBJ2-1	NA	TGTGCCAGTAGTATCTCTACAGCGGCAAGCTCCTACAATGAGCAGTTCTTC	CASSISTAASSYNEQFF
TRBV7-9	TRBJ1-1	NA	TGTGCCAGCAGCTTGGAGGCGGGCAGGGGCACTGAAGCTTTCTTT	CASSLEAGRGTEAFF
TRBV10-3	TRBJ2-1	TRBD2	TGTGCCATCAGCAAATCTAGCGGGGGGCCTACCAATGAGCAGTTCTTC	CAISKSSGGPTNEQFF
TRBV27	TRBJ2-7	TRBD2	TGTGCCAGCAGTAGTGAAGCGGGAGGGCCCCGAAACGAGCAGTACTTC	CASSSEAGGPRNEQYF
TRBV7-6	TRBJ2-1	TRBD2	TGTGCCAGCAGCTTGGTGGGCCTAGCGGGGAATGAGCAGTTCTTC	CASSLVGLAGNEQFF
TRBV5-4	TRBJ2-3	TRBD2	TGTGCCAGCAGCTTCCGGACTAGCGTAACAGATACGCAGTATTTT	CASSFRTSVTDTQYF
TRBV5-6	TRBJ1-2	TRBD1	TGTGCCAGCAGCTTGTTGGACAGGGAACAATTGAATGGCTACACCTTC	CASSLLDREQLNGYTF
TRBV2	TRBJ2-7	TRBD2	TGTGCCAGCAGTACGGGGGGAGGGAGCGAGCAGTACTTC	CASSTGGGSEQYF
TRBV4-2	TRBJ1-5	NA	TGTGCCAGCAGCCAGGAAAAGCAGGGATTTCAGCCCCAGCATTTT	CASSQEKQGFQPQHF
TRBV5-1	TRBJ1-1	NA	TGCGCCAGCAGCTCAGAGCAGGTGGGTCTGGAAGCTTTCTTT	CASSSEQVGLEAFF
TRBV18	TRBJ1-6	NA	TGTGCCAGCTCACCCAAAGTAGTGACTCATAATTCACCCCTCCACTTT	CASSPKVVTHNSPLHF
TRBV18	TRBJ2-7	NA	TGTGCCAGCTCACCACCACCAGGTAACGAGCAGTACTTC	CASSPPPGNEQYF
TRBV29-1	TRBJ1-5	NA	TGCAGCGCCGCCCCAGGGGGCAATCAGCCCCAGCATTTT	CSAAPGGNQPQHF
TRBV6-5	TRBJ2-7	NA	TGTGCCAGCAGTTACTCCGGCGGTTCCTACGAGCAGTACTTC	CASSYSGGSYEQYF
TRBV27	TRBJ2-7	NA	TGTGCCAGCAGTCCGCGCCCCCTCCCGAACGAGCAGTACTTC	CASSPRPLPNEQYF
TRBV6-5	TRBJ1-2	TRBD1	TGTGCCAGCAGGATACAGGGGGAAGGCTACACCTTC	CASRIQGEGYTF
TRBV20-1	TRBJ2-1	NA	TGCAGTGCCCAAGGGGCCGGTGAGCAGTTCTTC	CSAQGAGEQFF